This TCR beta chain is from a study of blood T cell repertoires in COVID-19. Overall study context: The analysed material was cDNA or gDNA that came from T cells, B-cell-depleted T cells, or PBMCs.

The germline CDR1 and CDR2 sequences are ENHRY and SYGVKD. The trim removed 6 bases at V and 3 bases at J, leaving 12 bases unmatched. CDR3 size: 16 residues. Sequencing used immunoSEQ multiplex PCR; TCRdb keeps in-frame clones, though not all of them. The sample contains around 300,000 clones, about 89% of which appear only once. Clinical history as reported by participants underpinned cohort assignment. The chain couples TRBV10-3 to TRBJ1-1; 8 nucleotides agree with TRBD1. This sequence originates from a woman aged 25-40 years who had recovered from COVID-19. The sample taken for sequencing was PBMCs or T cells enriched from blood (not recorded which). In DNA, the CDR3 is TGTGCCATCAGCGGACAGGGCGCCCTTAGGGACACTGAAGCTTTCTTT. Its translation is CAISGQGALRDTEAFF.